This T cell receptor (beta chain) was captured by sequencing in a study of blood T cell repertoires in COVID-19. Study at large: The samples span acute and convalescent COVID-19 from the United States, Italy and Spain. PBMCs, B-cell-depleted T cells, or T cells were the source of the cDNA or gDNA that made up the material.

Authors' processing steps: Amplified reference gene primers provided the basis for estimating nucleated cell counts. Generated by immunoSEQ multiplex PCR, the TCRdb table keeps only in-frame clones and is missing some. V and J calls and clone size are those listed in that table; D and trimming were worked out from the DNA. The table lists about 80,000 clones, around 80% of them singletons. The CDR3 is made up of 18 amino acids. V was trimmed by 3 bases and J by 8 bases, leaving 23 bases between them. The chain carries TRBV23-1 and TRBJ1-6, with D maybe TRBD1 (6 bases). TRBV23-1 is an ORF; its function is uncertain. The specimen was peripheral blood. The clonotype was recovered from a man of 80 years or more with active or convalescent COVID-19. The CDR3 loop reads CASSHRAEGESSDSPLHF. The CDR3 DNA sequence: TGCGCCAGCAGTCACAGGGCCGAGGGGGAAAGTTCGGATTCACCCCTCCACTTT.